This TCR beta chain originates from a study of identical twins. Each CDR3 protein is one row after TCRdb ran MiXCR on the 5' RACE reads. The sample lists some 710,000 distinct CDR3 sequences; over 5% were seen once. This clonotype occurred many times. The receptor comes from a young man in good health. Material: naive T cells sorted from blood.

The CDR3 sequence is CATQAATLPSSYEQYF. CDR3 DNA: TGTGCCACCCAGGCAGCGACCCTTCCTAGCTCCTACGAGCAGTACTTC. This chain connects TRBV10-3 to TRBJ2-7; no firm D call. The CDR3 spans 16 residues. CDR1 and CDR2 from the germline V gene are ENHRY and SYGVKD. V gave up 10 bases and J gave up 0 bases, with 22 bases separating them.